What follows describes a single TCR beta chain. What it recognizes is unknown. The source of the sample is a study of siplizumab effects on memory and regulatory T cells. Whole-study findings and limits: In controls, roughly 25% of mappable alloreactive CD4+ clones were Treg-derived on average, versus roughly 69% with siplizumab. Proliferating CD4+ or CD8+ clones, roughly 75-95% of them, lacked an assignable naive or memory phenotype. Memory cells seemed less diverse than naive T cells, which seemed major alloresponse contributors.

Produced via immunoSEQ multiplex PCR; TCRdb's table is partial and in-frame only. This table has some 97,000 clones, about 95% appearing once. CDR1 and CDR2 from the germline V gene are MNHEY and SMNVEV (reference sequence). The CDR3 extends over 11 amino acids. The V end lost 6 bases, the J end lost 9 bases, and 11 bases lay between the germline ends. The sequence was obtained from a human donor in good health. The V and J genes are TRBV27 and TRBJ1-1; D might be TRBD1 (6 bases). Specimen: Tregs sorted from blood. CDR3: CASSRGYKAFF. DNA for the CDR3: TGTGCCAGCAGCAGGGGTTATAAAGCTTTCTTT.